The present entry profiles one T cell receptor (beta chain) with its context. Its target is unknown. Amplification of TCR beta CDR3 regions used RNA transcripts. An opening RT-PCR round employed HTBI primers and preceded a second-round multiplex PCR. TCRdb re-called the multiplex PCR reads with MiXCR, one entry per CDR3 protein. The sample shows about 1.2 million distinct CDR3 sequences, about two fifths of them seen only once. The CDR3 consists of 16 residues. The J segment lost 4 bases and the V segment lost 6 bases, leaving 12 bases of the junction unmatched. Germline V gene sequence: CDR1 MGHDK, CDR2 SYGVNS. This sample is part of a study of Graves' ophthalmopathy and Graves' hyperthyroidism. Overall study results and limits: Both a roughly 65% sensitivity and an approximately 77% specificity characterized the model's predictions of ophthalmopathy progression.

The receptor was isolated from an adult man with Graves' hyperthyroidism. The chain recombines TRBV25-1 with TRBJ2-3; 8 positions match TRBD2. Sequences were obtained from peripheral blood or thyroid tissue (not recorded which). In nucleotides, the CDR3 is TGTGCCAGCAGCCAGAGGGCGGGAGGAACTTCAGATACGCAGTATTTT. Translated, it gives CASSQRAGGTSDTQYF.